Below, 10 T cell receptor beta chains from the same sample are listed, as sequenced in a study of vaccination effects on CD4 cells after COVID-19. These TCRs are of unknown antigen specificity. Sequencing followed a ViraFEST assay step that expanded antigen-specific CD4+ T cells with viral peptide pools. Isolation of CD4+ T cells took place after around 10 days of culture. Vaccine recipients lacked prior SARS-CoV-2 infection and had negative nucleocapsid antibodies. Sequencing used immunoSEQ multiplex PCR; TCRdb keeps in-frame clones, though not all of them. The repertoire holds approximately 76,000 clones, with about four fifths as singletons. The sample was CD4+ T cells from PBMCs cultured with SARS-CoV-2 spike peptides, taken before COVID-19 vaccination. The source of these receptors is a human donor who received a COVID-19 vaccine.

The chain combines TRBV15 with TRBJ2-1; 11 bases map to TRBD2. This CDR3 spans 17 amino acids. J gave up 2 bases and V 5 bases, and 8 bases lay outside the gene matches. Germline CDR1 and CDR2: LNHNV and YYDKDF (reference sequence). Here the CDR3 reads CATSLSSGGTAYNEQFF. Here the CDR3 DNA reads TGTGCCACCAGCCTGTCTAGCGGGGGGACCGCCTACAATGAGCAGTTCTTC.

CDR3 nucleotides: TGTGCCAGCTCACCACGTCTACAGGGAGCCGGGGCCAACGTCCTGACTTTC. It encodes CASSPRLQGAGANVLTF. V and J are TRBV18 and TRBJ2-6, with D perhaps TRBD1 (6 bases). Germline CDR1 KGHSH, CDR2 LQKENI. The CDR3 totals 17 residues. Between the trimmed V and J ends, which lost 1 base and 4 bases, there was a span of 14 bases. Full variable domain (outside the CDR3, taken from reference TRBV18 and TRBJ2-6): NAGVMQNPRHLVRRRGQEARLRCSPMKGHSHVYWYRQLPEEGLKFMVYLQKENIIDESGMPKERFSAEFPKEGPSILRIQQVVRGDSAAYFCASSPRLQGAGANVLTFGAGSRLTVL.

The CDR3 loop is CATSDPAGSQPQHF. The CDR3 DNA reads TGTGCCACCAGTGATCCCGCGGGGTCCCAGCCCCAGCATTTT. The chain has TRBV24-1 and TRBJ1-5; D unresolved. CDR1 is KGHDR, CDR2 SFDVKD, per germline. The CDR3 is 14 amino acids. Trimming took off 3 bases at V and 7 bases at J, with 12 bases between the two ends.

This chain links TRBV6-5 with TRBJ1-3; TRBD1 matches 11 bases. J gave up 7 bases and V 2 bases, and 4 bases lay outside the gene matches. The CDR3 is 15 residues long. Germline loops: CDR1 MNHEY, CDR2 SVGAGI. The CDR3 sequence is CASSYRGTGGNTIYF. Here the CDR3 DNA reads TGTGCCAGCAGTTACCGAGGGACAGGGGGGAACACCATATATTTT.

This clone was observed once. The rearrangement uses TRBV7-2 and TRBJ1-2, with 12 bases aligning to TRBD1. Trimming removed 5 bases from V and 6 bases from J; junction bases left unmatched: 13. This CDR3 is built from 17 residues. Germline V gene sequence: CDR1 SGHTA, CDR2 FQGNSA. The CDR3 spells CASSRIIGTGGAHGYTF. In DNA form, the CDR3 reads TGTGCCAGCAGCAGGATAATAGGGACAGGGGGCGCCCATGGCTACACCTTC.

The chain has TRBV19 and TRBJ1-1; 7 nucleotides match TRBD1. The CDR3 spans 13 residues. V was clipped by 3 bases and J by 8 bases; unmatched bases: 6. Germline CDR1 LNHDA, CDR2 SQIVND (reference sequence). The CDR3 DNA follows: TGTGCCAGTAGTATCGGACAGGCCAGGGAAGCTTTCTTT. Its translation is CASSIGQAREAFF.

The CDR3 loop reads CASSPRRGTAEGEQYV. In DNA, the CDR3 is TGTGCCAGCTCACCACGTAGGGGGACAGCTGAGGGCGAGCAGTACGTC. V and J are TRBV18 and TRBJ2-7; 7 nucleotides line up with TRBD1. After removal of 1 base from V and 6 bases from J, the junction contained 12 bases not matched to a gene. The CDR3 loop spans 16 amino acids. Germline V gene lookup returns CDR1 KGHSH and CDR2 LQKENI.

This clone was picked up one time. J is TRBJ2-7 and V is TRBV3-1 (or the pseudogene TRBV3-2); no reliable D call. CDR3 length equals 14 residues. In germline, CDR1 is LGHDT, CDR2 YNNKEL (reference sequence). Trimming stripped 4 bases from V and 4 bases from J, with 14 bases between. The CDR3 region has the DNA TGTGCCAGCAGCCGGTCCGGAAAGGCATACGAGCAGTACGTC. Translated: CASSRSGKAYEQYV.

The CDR3 coding sequence is TGCGCCAGCAGCGAAGGAGGGGGGACTGAAGCTTTCTTT. This sequence encodes CASSEGGGTEAFF. The chain has TRBV5-1 and TRBJ1-1; possibly TRBD1 for D (6 bases). Germline CDR1 and CDR2: SGHRS and YFSETQ. The CDR3 contains 13 residues. V was cut by 4 bases and J by 5 bases, with 12 bases left in between.

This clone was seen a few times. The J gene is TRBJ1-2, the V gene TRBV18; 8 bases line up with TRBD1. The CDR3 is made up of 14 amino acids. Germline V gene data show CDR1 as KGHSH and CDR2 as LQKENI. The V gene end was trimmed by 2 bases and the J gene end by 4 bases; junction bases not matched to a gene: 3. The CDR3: CASSPGQGAYGYTF. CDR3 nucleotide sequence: TGTGCCAGCTCACCAGGGCAGGGGGCCTATGGCTACACCTTC.